The clone carrying this TCR beta chain was recorded many times. CDR3 length equals 16 residues. Germline V gene sequence: CDR1 SEHNR, CDR2 FQNEAQ (reference sequence). V gave up 3 bases and J gave up 0 bases, with 11 bases separating them. This sample was included in a study of T-cell reconstitution after alpha-beta-depleted transplantation in children. The TCRbeta library was prepared with unique molecular identifiers. TCRdb reanalysed the PCR reads using MiXCR and keeps one entry per CDR3 protein. The sample includes about 110,000 distinct CDR3 sequences, approximately 10% seen only once; the top ten take less than 10%.

The source material was PBMCs from the stem cell graft donor, sampled from the stem cell graft. This clonotype was obtained from a human donor who donated a stem cell graft to a child with acute lymphoblastic leukemia. J is TRBJ2-2 and V is TRBV7-9, with D unclear. CDR3 sequence: CASSFHPVANTGELFF. The CDR3, as DNA: TGTGCCAGCAGCTTTCATCCGGTCGCGAACACCGGGGAGCTGTTTTTT.